This TCR beta chain was observed in a study of T cells in Graves' hyperthyroidism and ophthalmopathy. Study-wide results and caveats: From stable hyperthyroidism, ophthalmopathy was separated by a 13 V-J model.

J was trimmed by 3 bases and V by 4 bases; bases with no gene match: 5. The CDR3 is 16 residues long. The table lists this clonotype with many counts. Its specificity is not known. The source material, RNA transcripts, was used to amplify TCR beta CDR3 regions. The HTBI primer set served for first-round RT-PCR of the TCR CDR3. TCRdb reanalysed the multiplex PCR reads using MiXCR and keeps one entry per CDR3 protein. This repertoire shows around 99,000 distinct CDR3 sequences, 15% to 20% found once; its top ten account for about 45%. Specimen: blood. The chain joins TRBV12-3 or TRBV12-4 to TRBJ2-2, with 10 bases that match TRBD1. The receptor comes from a woman aged 45-65 years with Graves' hyperthyroidism. Here the CDR3 reads CASSSGTGVYTGELFF. The CDR3 DNA reads TGTGCCAGCAGTTCCGGGACAGGGGTTTACACCGGGGAGCTGTTTTTT.